A selection of T cell receptor beta chains follows, all from one sample in a study of long-term antiretroviral therapy in people with HIV. The protocol was immunoSEQ multiplex PCR, while the TCRdb copy is restricted to in-frame clones and leaves out a portion. The sample has 15,000 to 20,000 clones; roughly nine tenths are singletons. The sequenced sample was unsorted PBMCs, obtained 4.2 years after starting antiretroviral therapy. The source is a man aged 45 to 65 with HIV. The CDR3 runs from the conserved cysteine through the conserved F or W. The D gene is left open where the match is weak. Rows may omit the clone size; those that give it use once, few, many or a size class.

TRBJ2-1	few	-	TRBV20-1	CSASILGEQFF	TGCAGTGCTAGTATTCTTGGTGAGCAGTTCTTC
TRBJ1-1	once	TRBD1	TRBV6-4	CATPGQGRDTEAFF	TGTGCCACGCCAGGACAGGGACGGGACACTGAAGCTTTCTTT
TRBJ2-3	-	TRBD1	TRBV5-1	CASSFLTGVTDTQYF	TGCGCCAGCAGCTTTTTGACAGGGGTCACAGATACGCAGTATTTT
TRBJ1-1	-	TRBD1	TRBV11-2	CASGQVTLNTEAFF	TGTGCCAGCGGACAGGTTACCTTGAACACTGAAGCTTTCTTT
TRBJ2-5	-	-	TRBV19	CASSIPGRGGETQYF	TGTGCCAGTAGTATACCCGGCCGGGGAGGAGAGACCCAGTACTTC
TRBJ2-7	-	-	TRBV7-9	CASSPGAGYEQYF	TGTGCCAGCAGCCCTGGGGCGGGCTACGAGCAGTACTTC
TRBJ2-1	-	-	TRBV10-1	CASSDAGPFNEQFF	TGCGCCAGCAGTGATGCGGGCCCCTTTAATGAGCAGTTCTTC
TRBJ2-6	-	-	TRBV5-1	CASRLGVFSGANVLTF	TGCGCCAGCAGACTGGGGGTCTTCTCTGGGGCCAACGTCCTGACTTTC
TRBJ1-3	-	TRBD1	TRBV5-6	CASSTQDRSESGNTIYF	TGTGCCAGCAGCACACAGGACAGGTCCGAGTCTGGAAACACCATATATTTT
TRBJ2-1	-	TRBD2	TRBV7-9	CASSFPAGGHNEQFF	TGTGCCAGCAGCTTCCCAGCGGGGGGCCACAATGAGCAGTTCTTC
TRBJ2-4	-	TRBD1	TRBV30	CAWSPRQGVAKNIQYF	TGTGCCTGGAGTCCCAGACAGGGGGTAGCCAAAAACATTCAGTACTTC
TRBJ2-7	-	-	TRBV28	CASSPPPTTGRSSYEQYF	TGTGCCAGCAGTCCCCCTCCGACGACAGGGAGGAGCTCCTACGAGCAGTACTTC
TRBJ1-6	-	-	TRBV5-3	CARSRRGDFYNSPLHF	TGTGCCAGAAGCCGGAGGGGGGACTTCTATAATTCACCCCTCCACTTT
TRBJ1-1	-	TRBD1	TRBV6-6	CASSLDRTNTEAFF	TGTGCCAGCAGTTTGGACAGGACCAACACTGAAGCTTTCTTT
TRBJ1-6	medium-sized	-	TRBV4-3	CASSQDKGEVWNSPLHF	TGCGCCAGCAGCCAAGATAAGGGGGAGGTCTGGAATTCACCCCTCCACTTT
TRBJ2-7	once	-	TRBV7-2	CASSWQGTGYEQYF	TGTGCCAGCAGCTGGCAGGGTACGGGCTACGAGCAGTACTTC
TRBJ2-3	once	TRBD2	TRBV7-8	CASSLAAGGNTDTQYF	TGTGCCAGCAGCTTAGCGGCGGGGGGAAACACAGATACGCAGTATTTT